Listed below are T cell receptor beta chains from one sample, sequenced in a study of CD8+ T cells in alopecia areata. Measured with immunoSEQ multiplex PCR; TCRdb has only the in-frame clones, and not every one. Seen here are 150,000 or so clones, more than 45% observed once, and the top ten hold around 6.8%. Material: CD4+ T cells sorted from blood. The source is a human donor with alopecia areata. The CDR3 runs from the conserved cysteine through the conserved F or W. The D gene is left open where the match is weak. Clone size is not always given. Where it is, it says once, few, many or a class for expanded clones.

>TRBD1|TRBJ2-7|TRBV2|.
CASRRDRPSYEQYF
TGTGCCAGCAGGAGGGACAGGCCCTCCTACGAGCAGTACTTC
>.|TRBJ2-1|TRBV15|.
CATSGGLNNEQFF
TGTGCCACCAGCGGAGGACTCAACAATGAGCAGTTCTTC
>TRBD2|TRBJ2-1|TRBV7-9|.
CASSATGTSGRARYNEQFF
TGTGCCAGCAGCGCAACCGGGACTAGCGGGAGGGCCCGCTACAATGAGCAGTTCTTC
>TRBD2|TRBJ2-3|TRBV7-6|few
CASSSSSGRRDTQYF
TGTGCCAGCAGCTCCTCTAGCGGGAGGAGAGATACGCAGTATTTT
>TRBD2|TRBJ2-1|TRBV5-1|.
CASSLFTSGKEVNEQFF
TGCGCCAGCAGCTTGTTTACTAGCGGGAAGGAGGTCAATGAGCAGTTCTTC
>.|TRBJ2-7|TRBV29-1|few
CSVAGLSYEQYF
TGCAGCGTTGCTGGGCTCTCCTACGAGCAGTACTTC
>.|TRBJ1-1|TRBV5-4|few
CASTVRGGTEAFF
TGTGCCAGCACGGTCCGAGGGGGCACTGAAGCTTTCTTT
>.|TRBJ2-1|TRBV6-4|once
CASSDSPSAQYNEQFF
TGTGCCAGCAGTGACTCACCTAGCGCCCAATACAATGAGCAGTTCTTC
>TRBD1|TRBJ2-3|TRBV18|.
CASSPGQGVRTDTQYF
TGTGCCAGCTCACCAGGCCAGGGGGTCCGGACAGATACGCAGTATTTT
>.|TRBJ2-1|TRBV28|few
CASSSNRVLSVF
TGTGCCAGCAGTTCGAACAGGGTCCTCTCGGTCTTC
>TRBD1|TRBJ1-5|TRBV30|.
CAWRGQGGGNQPQHF
TGTGCCTGGAGAGGACAGGGCGGGGGCAATCAGCCCCAGCATTTT
>TRBD1|TRBJ1-1|TRBV5-1|.
CASSWDRGNTEAFF
TGCGCCAGCAGCTGGGACAGGGGGAACACTGAAGCTTTCTTT
>.|TRBJ1-1|TRBV30|.
CAWKDSTEAFF
TGTGCCTGGAAGGACTCCACTGAAGCTTTCTTT
>.|TRBJ1-2|TRBV29-1|.
CSVGVTNYGYTF
TGCAGCGTTGGGGTAACTAACTATGGCTACACCTTC
>.|TRBJ2-6|TRBV28|.
CASSLLSSGANVLTF
TGTGCCAGCAGTTTGTTGAGCTCTGGGGCCAACGTCCTGACTTTC
>TRBD2|TRBJ2-7|TRBV7-9|few
CASSSGGPVREQYF
TGTGCCAGCAGCTCGGGGGGTCCGGTGCGCGAGCAGTACTTC
>.|TRBJ1-2|TRBV30|.
CAWSVHSYGYTF
TGTGCCTGGAGTGTACACAGCTATGGCTACACCTTC
>.|TRBJ1-1|TRBV30|few
CAWSVWGREDTEAFF
TGTGCCTGGAGTGTATGGGGCAGGGAGGACACTGAAGCTTTCTTT
>.|TRBJ2-5|TRBV9|.
CASSVEWWETQYF
TGTGCCAGCAGCGTAGAGTGGTGGGAGACCCAGTACTTC
>TRBD1|TRBJ2-1|TRBV27|.
CASRMRTGDEQFF
TGTGCCAGCAGAATGCGGACAGGGGATGAGCAGTTCTTC
>.|TRBJ2-2|TRBV7-9|.
CASSLPEVTGELFF
TGTGCCAGCAGCTTACCAGAGGTCACCGGGGAGCTGTTTTTT
>TRBD2|TRBJ2-7|TRBV7-2|.
CASSPRAGTYEQYF
TGTGCCAGCAGCCCGAGAGCGGGAACCTACGAGCAGTACTTC
>TRBD2|TRBJ2-7|TRBV27|.
CASRRLAGPAYEQYF
TGTGCCAGCAGGAGACTAGCGGGCCCTGCCTACGAGCAGTACTTC
>TRBD2|TRBJ2-1|TRBV29-1|few
CSVVRAGGYNEQFF
TGCAGCGTTGTAAGAGCGGGAGGTTACAATGAGCAGTTCTTC
>.|TRBJ2-5|TRBV19|few
CASSRQSLGETQYF
TGTGCCAGTAGTCGACAGAGCCTTGGAGAGACCCAGTACTTC
>TRBD1|TRBJ2-7|TRBV20-1|.
CSAREGTGGYF
TGCAGTGCTAGAGAAGGGACAGGGGGGTACTTC
>.|TRBJ1-1|TRBV29-1|few
CSVEPTENTEAFF
TGCAGCGTTGAACCGACAGAGAACACTGAAGCTTTCTTT
>.|TRBJ2-7|TRBV4-1|.
CASSHRTDSYEQYF
TGCGCCAGCAGCCATAGGACGGACTCCTACGAGCAGTACTTC
>TRBD2|TRBJ2-7|TRBV5-4|many
CASAVGASGSYEQYF
TGTGCCAGCGCTGTAGGGGCTAGCGGGAGCTACGAGCAGTACTTC
>TRBD2|TRBJ2-3|TRBV7-3|.
CASSSLALTDTQYF
TGTGCCAGCAGCTCACTAGCGCTCACAGATACGCAGTATTTT
>.|TRBJ1-2|TRBV29-1|few
CSVYGGTGNYGYTF
TGCAGCGTTTACGGGGGGACCGGTAACTATGGCTACACCTTC
>.|TRBJ1-1|TRBV29-1|.
CSVGTMSGNTEAFF
TGCAGCGTTGGAACCATGTCAGGAAACACTGAAGCTTTCTTT
>.|TRBJ2-3|TRBV10-3|.
CAGDIWEDTQYF
TGTGCCGGAGATATATGGGAGGATACGCAGTATTTT
>.|TRBJ1-2|TRBV28|.
CASSTGSAGYTF
TGTGCCAGCAGCACAGGGAGCGCTGGCTACACCTTC
>TRBD1|TRBJ2-7|TRBV29-1|.
CSVRTGRLGYEQYF
TGCAGCGTTCGGACAGGGCGTTTGGGCTACGAGCAGTACTTC
>.|TRBJ2-1|TRBV5-1|.
CASSLNWYNEQFF
TGCGCCAGCAGCTTGAACTGGTACAATGAGCAGTTCTTC
>TRBD1|TRBJ2-7|TRBV7-9|.
CASSLGQGEIYEQYF
TGTGCCAGCAGCTTAGGACAGGGGGAAATCTACGAGCAGTACTTC
>TRBD1|TRBJ2-1|TRBV29-1|.
CSVGGQVINEQFF
TGCAGCGTAGGGGGACAGGTCATCAATGAGCAGTTCTTC
>TRBD1|TRBJ2-4|TRBV6-5|.
CASGDRAKNIQYF
TGTGCCAGCGGGGACAGGGCTAAAAACATTCAGTACTTC
>.|TRBJ1-5|TRBV19|few
CASSTLGRINQPQHF
TGTGCCAGTAGTACCCTGGGACGGATTAATCAGCCCCAGCATTTT
>.|TRBJ2-1|TRBV19|many
CASRRRGESYNEQFF
TGTGCCAGTCGACGCCGCGGGGAGTCCTACAATGAGCAGTTCTTC
>TRBD2|TRBJ2-1|TRBV7-8|few
CASVERGRNNEQFF
TGTGCCAGCGTCGAGCGGGGGAGAAACAATGAGCAGTTCTTC
>.|TRBJ2-1|TRBV2|.
CASRKRTNKDEQFF
TGTGCCAGCAGAAAGCGGACCAATAAAGATGAGCAGTTCTTC
>.|TRBJ1-2|TRBV9|.
CASSVSPGGGDNYGYTF
TGTGCCAGCAGCGTCTCTCCGGGGGGTGGGGACAACTATGGCTACACCTTC
>.|TRBJ2-3|TRBV18|few
CASSPRTDTQYF
TGTGCCAGCTCACCCCGCACAGATACGCAGTATTTT
>.|TRBJ2-7|TRBV28|few
CASKTGTKNQAF
TGTGCCAGCAAGACGGGGACCAAAAATCAAGCGTTC